This TCR beta chain originates from a study of T cells after yellow fever vaccination. Notes on the study in general: Among primary-vaccination clones, most reappeared after the booster, at about 95% for CD4 and approximately 90% for CD8.

TCRdb independently ran MiXCR on the 5' RACE reads; one entry per CDR3 protein. The sample lists just under 600,000 distinct CDR3 sequences, roughly 14% seen once, with about 14% in the top ten. This clonotype occurred a few times. What it recognizes is unknown. The CDR3 contains 14 residues. The V and J ends lost 6 bases and 2 bases respectively, with 14 bases between them. Per germline, CDR1 DFQATT and CDR2 SNEGSKA (reference sequence). This chain links TRBV20-1 with TRBJ1-5; D gene uncertain. This TCR was recovered from a man aged 30 to 45 who received the YFV17D yellow fever vaccine. This material consisted of PBMCs, taken on the day of the yellow fever booster vaccination. The CDR3 nucleotides read TGCAGTGCACCTGACCCGGGTGGCAATCAGCCCCAGCATTTT. Residues: CSAPDPGGNQPQHF.